This TCR beta chain was profiled in a study of OX40 agonist ivuxolimab in advanced cancers. The wider study: Three patients had partial responses: one hepatocellular carcinoma, two cutaneous melanoma.

Sequencing was performed with immunoSEQ multiplex PCR; in TCRdb, only in-frame clones are kept and a portion is missing. The table lists around 30,000 clones, 80% to 90% of them singletons. This clone came up a few times. Germline V gene lookup returns CDR1 SEHNR and CDR2 FQNEAQ (reference sequence). V gave up 4 bases and J gave up 4 bases; unmatched junction bases: 7. This CDR3 contains 15 residues. This sample comprised CD4+ or CD8+ T cells sorted from blood, obtained in a trial of the OX40 agonist ivuxolimab. The V and J genes are TRBV7-9 and TRBJ2-7; TRBD2 agrees at 10 bases. The origin of this receptor is an adult with an advanced solid tumor such as melanoma, head and neck, liver or kidney cancer. The CDR3: CASSSPSGSRYEQYF. The CDR3 nucleotides are TGTGCCAGCAGCTCCCCTAGCGGGAGCCGATACGAGCAGTACTTC.